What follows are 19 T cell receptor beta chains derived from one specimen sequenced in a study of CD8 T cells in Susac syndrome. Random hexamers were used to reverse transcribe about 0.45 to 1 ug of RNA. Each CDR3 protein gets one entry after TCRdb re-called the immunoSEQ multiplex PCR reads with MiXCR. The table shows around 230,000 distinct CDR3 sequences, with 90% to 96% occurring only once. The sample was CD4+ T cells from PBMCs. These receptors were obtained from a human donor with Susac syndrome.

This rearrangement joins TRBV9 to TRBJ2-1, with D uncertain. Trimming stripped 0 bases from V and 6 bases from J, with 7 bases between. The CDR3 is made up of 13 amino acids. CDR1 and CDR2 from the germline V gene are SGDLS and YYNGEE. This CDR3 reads CASSVGVGNEQFF. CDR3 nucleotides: TGTGCCAGCAGCGTAGGTGTAGGCAATGAGCAGTTCTTC.

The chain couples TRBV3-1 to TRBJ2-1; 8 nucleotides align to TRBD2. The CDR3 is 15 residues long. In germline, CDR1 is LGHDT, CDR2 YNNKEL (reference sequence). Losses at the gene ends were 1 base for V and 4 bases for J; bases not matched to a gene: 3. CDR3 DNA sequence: TGTGCCAGCAGCCAAGGAGCGGGGGCATACAATGAGCAGTTCTTC. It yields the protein CASSQGAGAYNEQFF.

The DNA of the CDR3 is TGTGCCAGCAGTTTATATCCAGGACCAGAGACCCAGTACTTC. Protein sequence: CASSLYPGPETQYF. The chain is built from TRBV27 and TRBJ2-5; no definite D call. The germline V gene has CDR1 MNHEY and CDR2 SMNVEV (reference sequence). The V and J ends lost 1 base and 4 bases respectively, with 10 bases between them. The CDR3 sequence is 14 residues long.

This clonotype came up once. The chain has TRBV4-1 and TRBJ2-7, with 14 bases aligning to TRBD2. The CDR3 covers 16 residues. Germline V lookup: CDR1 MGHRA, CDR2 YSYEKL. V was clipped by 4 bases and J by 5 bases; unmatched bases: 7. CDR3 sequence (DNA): TGCGCCAGCAGCCCGATCCGGACTAGCGGGAGGCACGAGCAGTACTTC. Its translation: CASSPIRTSGRHEQYF.

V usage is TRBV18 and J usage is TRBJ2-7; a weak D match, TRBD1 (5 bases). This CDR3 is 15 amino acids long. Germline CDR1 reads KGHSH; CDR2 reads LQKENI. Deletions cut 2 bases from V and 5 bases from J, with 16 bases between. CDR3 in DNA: TGTGCCAGCTCACCAACGCAGGGTCGGGTCAACGAGCAGTACTTC. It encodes CASSPTQGRVNEQYF.

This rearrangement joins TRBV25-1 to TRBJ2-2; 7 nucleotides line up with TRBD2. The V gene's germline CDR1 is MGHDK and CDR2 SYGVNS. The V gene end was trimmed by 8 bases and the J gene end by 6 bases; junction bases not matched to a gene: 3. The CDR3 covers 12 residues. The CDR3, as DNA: TGTGCCAGCGGGAGGGTAGCCGGGGAGCTGTTTTTT. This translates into CASGRVAGELFF.

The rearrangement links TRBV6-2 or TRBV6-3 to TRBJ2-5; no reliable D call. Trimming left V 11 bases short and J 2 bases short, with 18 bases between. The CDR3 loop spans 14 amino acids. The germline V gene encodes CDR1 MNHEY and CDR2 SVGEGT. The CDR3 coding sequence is TGTGCCTCGAATAGGGTAGGCCTTCAAGAGACCCAGTACTTC. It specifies CASNRVGLQETQYF.

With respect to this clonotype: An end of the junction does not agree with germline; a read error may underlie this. In DNA form, the CDR3 reads TGCAGTGCTACCTGGACAGGCCTGAACACTGAAGCCTTCTTT. This encodes CSATWTGLNTEAFF. The chain couples TRBV20-1 to TRBJ1-1; the match to TRBD1 covers 7 bases. The CDR3 is 14 residues long. Germline CDR1 DFQATT, CDR2 SNEGSKA (reference sequence).

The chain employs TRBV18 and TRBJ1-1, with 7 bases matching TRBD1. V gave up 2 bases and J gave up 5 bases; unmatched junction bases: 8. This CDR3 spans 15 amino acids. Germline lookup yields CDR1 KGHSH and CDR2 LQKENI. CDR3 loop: CASSPLAGGTTEAFF. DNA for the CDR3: TGTGCCAGCTCACCATTGGCAGGGGGTACGACTGAAGCTTTCTTT.

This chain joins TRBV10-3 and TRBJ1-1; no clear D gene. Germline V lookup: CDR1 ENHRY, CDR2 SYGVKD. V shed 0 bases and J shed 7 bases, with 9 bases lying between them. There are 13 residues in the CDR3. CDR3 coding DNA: TGTGCCATCAGTGAGTCAAACGGGATTGAAGCTTTCTTT. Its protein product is CAISESNGIEAFF.

The CDR3 region has the DNA TGTGCCAGCAGCTTAGATGCGGAAAACTCCTACGAGCAGTACTTC. Residues: CASSLDAENSYEQYF. The chain has TRBV7-9 and TRBJ2-7; D gene uncertain. The CDR3 contains 15 residues. The V gene lost 1 base and the J gene lost 0 bases, with 10 bases spanning the gap. The germline CDR1 and CDR2 sequences are SEHNR and FQNEAQ (reference sequence). The whole variable domain, remainder taken from reference TRBV7-9 and TRBJ2-7, is DTGVSQNPRHKITKRGQNVTFRCDPISEHNRLYWYRQTLGQGPEFLTYFQNEAQLEKSRLLSDRFSAERPKGSFSTLEIQRTEQGDSAMYLCASSLDAENSYEQYFGPGTRLTVT.

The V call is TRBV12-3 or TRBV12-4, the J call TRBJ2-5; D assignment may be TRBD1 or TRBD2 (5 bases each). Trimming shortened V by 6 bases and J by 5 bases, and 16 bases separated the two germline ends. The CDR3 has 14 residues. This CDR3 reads CASRLPGHGETQYF. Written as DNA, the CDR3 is TGTGCCAGCAGGCTCCCGGGGCACGGGGAGACCCAGTACTTC.

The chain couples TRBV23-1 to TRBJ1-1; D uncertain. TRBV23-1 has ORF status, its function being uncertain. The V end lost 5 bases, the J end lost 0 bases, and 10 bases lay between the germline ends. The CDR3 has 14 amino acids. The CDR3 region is CASSGPRLNTEAFF. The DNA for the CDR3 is TGCGCCAGCAGTGGACCGAGACTGAACACTGAAGCTTTCTTT.

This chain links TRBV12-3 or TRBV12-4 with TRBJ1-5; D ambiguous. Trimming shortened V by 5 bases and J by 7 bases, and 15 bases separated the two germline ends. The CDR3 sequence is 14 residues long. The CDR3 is CASSPTVGRQPQHF. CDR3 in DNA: TGTGCCAGCAGTCCCACTGTGGGTAGGCAGCCCCAGCATTTT.

CDR3 coding DNA: TGTGCCAGCAGCCCCATGCACCTAGGGAGCTCCTACAATGAGCAGTTCTTC. Translating gives CASSPMHLGSSYNEQFF. V is TRBV3-1 and J is TRBJ2-1; maybe TRBD2 (5 bases). The germline CDR1 and CDR2 sequences are LGHDT and YNNKEL (reference sequence). The length of the CDR3 is 17 residues. The ends were cut back, 4 bases at V and 0 bases at J, with 16 bases in the middle.

In nucleotides, the CDR3 is TGCAGTGCTAGTGTAGCGGGACAGGGTACGGCTTTCTTT. It yields the protein CSASVAGQGTAFF. V and J are TRBV20-1 and TRBJ1-1, with 9 bases fitting TRBD1. Germline trimming cut 3 bases from V and 11 bases from J; bases unmatched to any gene: 10. CDR1 and CDR2 (germline): DFQATT, SNEGSKA (reference sequence). CDR3 length: 13 residues.

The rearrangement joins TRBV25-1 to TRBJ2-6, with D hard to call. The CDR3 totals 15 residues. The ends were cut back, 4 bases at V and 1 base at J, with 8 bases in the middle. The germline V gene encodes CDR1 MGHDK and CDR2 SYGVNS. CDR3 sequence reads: CASSGLGSGANVLTF. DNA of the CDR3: TGTGCCAGCAGTGGATTGGGTTCTGGGGCCAACGTCCTGACTTTC.

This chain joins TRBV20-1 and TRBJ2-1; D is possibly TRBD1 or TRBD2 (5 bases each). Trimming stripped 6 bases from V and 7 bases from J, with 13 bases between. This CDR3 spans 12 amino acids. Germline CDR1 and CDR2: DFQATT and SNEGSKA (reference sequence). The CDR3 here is CSARGGPNEQFF. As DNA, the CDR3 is TGCAGTGCGAGGGGCGGGCCAAATGAGCAGTTCTTC.

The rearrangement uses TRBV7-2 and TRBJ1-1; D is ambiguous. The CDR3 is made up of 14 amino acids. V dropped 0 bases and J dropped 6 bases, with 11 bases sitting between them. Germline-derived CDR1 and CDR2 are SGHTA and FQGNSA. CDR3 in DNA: TGTGCCAGCAGCTTAGCAGGCGTAGGCGCTGAAGCTTTCTTT. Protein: CASSLAGVGAEAFF.